The T cell receptor beta chain described here comes from a study of T cells in Graves' hyperthyroidism and ophthalmopathy. This clonotype was seen more than once but under ten times. Template material for amplifying TCR beta CDR3 regions consisted of RNA transcripts. The primer set for the first-round RT-PCR of the TCR CDR3 was HTBI. TCRdb passed the multiplex PCR reads through MiXCR, listing each CDR3 protein once. The table shows fewer than 550,000 distinct CDR3 sequences, with approximately 14% occurring only once. In germline, CDR1 is SEHNR, CDR2 FQNEAQ (reference sequence). V shed 10 bases, J shed 3 bases, and the junction held 6 bases outside the gene matches. The CDR3 is 12 residues long. Patients were aged 18 to 65, had disease duration under 2 months, and had newly diagnosed hyperthyroidism.

J is TRBJ2-7 and V is TRBV7-9; 7 nucleotides align to TRBD2. This receptor was taken from a woman aged 18-29 years with Graves' hyperthyroidism. Sequenced input: blood. CDR3 amino acids: CATKGGNYEQYF. In DNA, the CDR3 is TGTGCCACCAAGGGAGGGAACTACGAGCAGTACTTC.